The entry below describes one T cell receptor beta chain. These data are taken from a study of blood T cell repertoires in COVID-19. Study information: The study drew acute and convalescent COVID-19 samples from the United States, Italy and Spain. The cDNA or gDNA used as material had been derived from T cells, B-cell-depleted T cells, or PBMCs.

The authors' processing: Reference gene primer amplification gave nucleated cell count estimates. Assay used: immunoSEQ multiplex PCR; TCRdb lists only in-frame clones, some missing. Clonal size and the V and J genes are those of that table, whereas D and trimming came from the DNA. The sample records 40,000 to 50,000 clones, about nine tenths being singletons. The receptor comes from a man aged 45-60 years with active COVID-19. The sequenced sample consisted of peripheral blood.

The CDR3 region has the DNA TGCAGCGTTAAAATTCTAGCGCAAGAGACCCAGTACTTC. This codes for CSVKILAQETQYF. The rearrangement joins TRBV29-1 to TRBJ2-5; possibly TRBD2 for D (6 bases). This CDR3 is 13 amino acids long. The V and J ends lost 5 bases and 2 bases respectively, with 12 bases between them. Germline CDR1 and CDR2: SQVTM and ANQGSEA.